The entry that follows covers one T cell receptor (beta chain) sequence. The sample belongs to a study of regulatory T cells in long-lasting Graves disease. Trimming pared 2 bases from V and 6 bases from J, leaving 11 bases between. Germline V gene data show CDR1 as LGHDT and CDR2 as YNNKEL (reference sequence). The CDR3 length is 13 residues. Time point specified: newly diagnosed GD, antithyroid drugs for less than 3 months. The TCR library was made from RNA extracted from PBMCs. To make TCR beta libraries, researchers used iRepertoire HTBI primers and Arm-PCR of CDR3 regions. TCRdb reprocessed the multiplex PCR reads via MiXCR and lists one record per CDR3 protein. Of around 480,000 distinct CDR3 sequences in the sample, about 16% were seen once. The data were also submitted as part of a second study, on T cells in Graves' hyperthyroidism and ophthalmopathy.

This material consisted of peripheral blood mononuclear cells (PBMCs), taken at new diagnosis, from a patient treated with antithyroid drugs. The V call is TRBV3-1, the J call TRBJ2-7; D is possibly TRBD1 (5 bases). The clonotype was recovered from a woman aged 40 to 65 with Graves disease. The CDR3 sequence is CASSQSQGSEQYF. The CDR3 DNA follows: TGTGCCAGCAGCCAATCTCAGGGCTCCGAGCAGTACTTC.